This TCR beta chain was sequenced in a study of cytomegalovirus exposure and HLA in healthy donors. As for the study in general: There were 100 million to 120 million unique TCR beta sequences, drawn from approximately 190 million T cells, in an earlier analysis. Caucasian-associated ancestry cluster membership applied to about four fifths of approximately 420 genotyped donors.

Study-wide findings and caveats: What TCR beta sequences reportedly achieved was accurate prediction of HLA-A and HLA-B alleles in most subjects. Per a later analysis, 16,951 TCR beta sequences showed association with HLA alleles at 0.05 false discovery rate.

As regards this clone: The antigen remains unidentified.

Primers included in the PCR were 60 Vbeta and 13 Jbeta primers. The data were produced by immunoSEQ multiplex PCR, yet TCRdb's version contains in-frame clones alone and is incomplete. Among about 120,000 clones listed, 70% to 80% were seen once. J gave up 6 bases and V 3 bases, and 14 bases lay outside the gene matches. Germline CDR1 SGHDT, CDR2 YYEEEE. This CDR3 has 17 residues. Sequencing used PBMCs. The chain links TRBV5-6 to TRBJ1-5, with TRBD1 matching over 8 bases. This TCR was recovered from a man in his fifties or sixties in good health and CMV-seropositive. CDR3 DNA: TGTGCCAGCAGCTCGCGAGCCCCTAACAGGGGGACTCAGCCCCAGCATTTT. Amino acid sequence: CASSSRAPNRGTQPQHF.